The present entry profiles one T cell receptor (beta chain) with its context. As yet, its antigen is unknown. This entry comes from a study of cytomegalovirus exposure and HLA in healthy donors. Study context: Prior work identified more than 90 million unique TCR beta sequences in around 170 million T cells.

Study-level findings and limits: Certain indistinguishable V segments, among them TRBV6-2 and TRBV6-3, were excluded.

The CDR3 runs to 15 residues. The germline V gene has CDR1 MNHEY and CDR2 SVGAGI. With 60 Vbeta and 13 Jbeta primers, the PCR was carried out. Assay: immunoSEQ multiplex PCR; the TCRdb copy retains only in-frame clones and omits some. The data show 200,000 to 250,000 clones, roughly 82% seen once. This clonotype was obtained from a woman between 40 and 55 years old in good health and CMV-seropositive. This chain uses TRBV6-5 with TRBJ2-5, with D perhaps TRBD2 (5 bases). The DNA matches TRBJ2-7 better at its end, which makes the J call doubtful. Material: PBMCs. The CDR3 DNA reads TGTGCCAGCAGTCGTTTAGCGTTGAGCTCCTACGAGCAGTACTTC. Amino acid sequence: CASSRLALSSYEQYF.